This passage covers 26 T cell receptor beta chains from one sample sequenced in a study of shared clonotypes between healthy human individuals. Assay: immunoSEQ multiplex PCR; the TCRdb copy retains only in-frame clones and omits some. The table has hundreds of thousands of clones, about 73% seen once. Sequenced input: memory CD4+ T cells sorted from blood. Subset described: CD45RA-negative fraction. These TCRs come from a man aged 25 to 40 in good health.

Only one count was recorded for this clone. This chain uses TRBV27 with TRBJ2-7, with a tentative D call TRBD1 (6 bases). Per the germline V gene, CDR1 is MNHEY and CDR2 is SMNVEV (reference sequence). V was shortened by 6 bases and J by 6 bases, with 18 bases between the two germline ends. There are 14 residues in the CDR3. The CDR3 region has the DNA TGTGCCAGCAGCACCAGGGTTAGAGGGGGCGAGCAGTACTTC. Protein: CASSTRVRGGEQYF.

V is TRBV15 and J is TRBJ1-1; D remains unclear. V was pared by 1 base and J by 0 bases, with 6 bases between. Germline CDR1 LNHNV, CDR2 YYDKDF (reference sequence). The CDR3 runs 14 residues. The CDR3 DNA sequence: TGTGCCACCAGCAGAGCTCTGATGAACACTGAAGCTTTCTTT. Residues: CATSRALMNTEAFF.

This chain links TRBV29-1 with TRBJ1-6; D unresolved. With 7 bases removed from V and 8 bases from J, the gap between germline ends came to 21 bases. The CDR3 totals 15 residues. CDR1 is SQVTM and CDR2 is ANQGSEA in the germline V gene. The CDR3 DNA follows: TGCAGCGGTGGTTATACCCCCACCCCCTATTCACCCCTCCACTTT. It translates to CSGGYTPTPYSPLHF.

The chain uses TRBV11-2 and TRBJ2-4, with 7 positions matching TRBD2. The CDR3 has 15 residues. The germline V gene has CDR1 SGHAT and CDR2 FQNNGV. V dropped 6 bases and J dropped 7; count of bases not matched to a gene: 12. CDR3 sequence: CASRHWGGLVNIQYF. The DNA for the CDR3 is TGTGCCAGCAGGCATTGGGGGGGTTTGGTGAACATTCAGTACTTC.

V is TRBV5-4 and J is TRBJ2-7, with TRBD2 identical over 8 bases. Germline V gene lookup returns CDR1 SGHNT and CDR2 YYREEE (reference sequence). V was clipped by 7 bases and J by 5 bases; unmatched bases: 8. The CDR3 sequence is 13 residues long. The CDR3 reads CASGPGGYDEQYF. The CDR3 DNA is TGTGCCAGCGGGCCGGGAGGGTACGACGAGCAGTACTTC.

The chain links TRBV6-5 to TRBJ2-7; D possibly corresponds to TRBD1 (5 bases). CDR1 and CDR2 from the germline V gene are MNHEY and SVGAGI. Deletions cut 7 bases from V and 7 bases from J, with 17 bases between. The CDR3 is 13 amino acids. CDR3 nucleotides: TGTGCCAGCACAGAAGGGGCCCAGTTGGAGCAGTACTTC. Translation: CASTEGAQLEQYF.

This chain connects TRBV28 to TRBJ2-1, with D unresolved. The germline V and J ends were trimmed by 6 bases and 6 bases, with 18 bases remaining between them. Germline V CDR1 and CDR2: MDHEN, SYDVKM. The CDR3 consists of 15 residues. The CDR3 loop reads CASSSYSRPTNEQFF. In nucleotides, the CDR3 is TGTGCCAGCAGCTCCTACTCCCGACCTACCAATGAGCAGTTCTTC.

This clone was detected a few times. This sequence joins TRBV28 and TRBJ2-2; 7 bases align to TRBD1. This CDR3 is built from 14 residues. The germline V gene has CDR1 MDHEN and CDR2 SYDVKM. V dropped 6 bases and J dropped 7; count of bases not matched to a gene: 8. The chain's CDR3 is CASRLDRVIGELFF. In DNA, the CDR3 is TGTGCCAGCAGATTAGACAGGGTCATCGGGGAGCTGTTTTTT.

This clone was observed at least ten times. CDR3 amino acids: CASRTTGYGYTF. As DNA, the CDR3 is TGTGCCAGCAGAACCACAGGGTATGGCTACACCTTC. The V and J genes are TRBV2 and TRBJ1-2; possibly TRBD1 for D (6 bases). In germline, CDR1 is SNHLY, CDR2 FYNNEI. CDR3 length: 12 amino acids. Trimming pared 6 bases from V and 5 bases from J, leaving 10 bases between.

In this sample, this clone turned up many times. The J gene is TRBJ2-3, the V gene TRBV2, with D possibly being TRBD1 (6 bases). Trimming shortened V by 5 bases and J by 0 bases, and 9 bases separated the two germline ends. CDR1 is SNHLY, CDR2 FYNNEI, per germline. This CDR3 has 14 residues. CDR3 residues: CASSKDRSTDTQYF. CDR3 sequence (DNA): TGTGCCAGCAGTAAGGACAGAAGCACAGATACGCAGTATTTT.

This sequence joins TRBV20-1 and TRBJ1-1; no clear D. V lost 0 bases to trimming and J lost 8 bases, with 7 bases between them. CDR3 length: 11 amino acids. CDR1 and CDR2 (germline): DFQATT, SNEGSKA (reference sequence). The CDR3 region is CSARDPPEAFF. In nucleotides, the CDR3 is TGCAGTGCTAGAGATCCTCCGGAAGCTTTCTTT.

This clone has a handful of counts. The genes are TRBV20-1 and TRBJ1-1; no reliable D call. Germline-derived CDR1 and CDR2 are DFQATT and SNEGSKA (reference sequence). CDR3 length equals 11 residues. V was shortened by 3 bases and J by 3 bases, with 5 bases between the two germline ends. CDR3 nucleotides: TGCAGTGCTAGTTTCTACACTGAAGCTTTCTTT. This encodes CSASFYTEAFF.

This chain uses TRBV9 with TRBJ2-2, with D perhaps matching TRBD1 or TRBD2 (5 bases each). The CDR3 loop spans 15 amino acids. Trimming removed 2 bases at V and 7 bases at J, with 15 bases between. Germline CDR1 and CDR2: SGDLS and YYNGEE. CDR3 loop: CASSVGTTTDGELFF. The DNA of the CDR3 is TGTGCCAGCAGCGTTGGGACCACTACAGACGGGGAGCTGTTTTTT.

The chain is built from TRBV28 and TRBJ2-5; 7 bases are shared with TRBD2. V shed 6 bases, J shed 2 bases, and the junction held 3 bases outside the gene matches. Germline assignment: CDR1 MDHEN and CDR2 SYDVKM. This CDR3 has 13 amino acids. The CDR3 loop is CASRGGGQETQYF. CDR3 DNA sequence: TGTGCCAGCAGGGGGGGAGGGCAAGAGACCCAGTACTTC.

The chain combines TRBV6-1 with TRBJ2-5, with 9 bases lining up with TRBD1. The V segment lost 1 base and the J segment 5 bases; nucleotides outside the gene matches: 5. Germline V gene lookup returns CDR1 MNHNS and CDR2 SASEGT. The CDR3 spans 15 residues. DNA of the CDR3: TGTGCCAGCAGTGAAGTGGGACAGGGCCAGGAGACCCAGTACTTC. Its protein is CASSEVGQGQETQYF.

The chain employs TRBV5-6 and TRBJ1-1; 9 nucleotides agree with TRBD1. The V and J ends lost 4 bases and 5 bases, in that order; junction bases with no gene match: 3. The CDR3 has 13 residues. Germline V gene sequence: CDR1 SGHDT, CDR2 YYEEEE. The CDR3 sequence: CASSQTGGTEAFF. The CDR3 DNA reads TGTGCCAGCAGCCAGACAGGGGGGACTGAAGCTTTCTTT.

The rearrangement links TRBV29-1 to TRBJ2-3; tentative D call: TRBD2 (6 bases). V lost 4 bases and J lost 0, with 17 bases in between. Germline CDR1 reads SQVTM; CDR2 reads ANQGSEA. CDR3 length: 16 residues. The CDR3 loop is CSVVRRGPASTDTQYF. The CDR3 DNA reads as TGCAGCGTTGTTAGGCGGGGCCCAGCTAGCACAGATACGCAGTATTTT.

The gene calls are TRBV11-3 and TRBJ2-1; D uncertain. The V gene's germline CDR1 is SGHNT and CDR2 YENEEA. The CDR3 runs to 12 residues. With 0 bases removed from V and 10 bases from J, the gap between germline ends came to 7 bases. In DNA, the CDR3 is TGTGCCAGCAGCTTAGATACGGTAGAGCAGTTCTTC. It yields the protein CASSLDTVEQFF.

This clone showed up just once. The chain carries TRBV10-3 and TRBJ1-5; TRBD1 aligns across 10 bases. The CDR3 runs 15 residues. With V trimmed by 5 bases and J by 4 bases, 5 bases remained unmatched. In germline, CDR1 is ENHRY, CDR2 SYGVKD. CDR3 DNA: TGTGCCATCAGTATGGGACAGGGGTTGAATCAGCCCCAGCATTTT. Protein sequence: CAISMGQGLNQPQHF.

CDR3 region: CASSQDPGGGEQYF. The CDR3 DNA sequence: TGCGCCAGCAGCCAAGATCCCGGGGGCGGGGAGCAGTACTTC. The chain recombines TRBV4-3 with TRBJ2-7, with D possibly called TRBD1 or TRBD2 (6 bases each). This CDR3 has 14 residues. The V end was cut by 0 bases, the J end by 7 bases, with 13 bases between. Germline CDR1 LGHNA, CDR2 YSLEER.

The V call is TRBV5-4, the J call TRBJ1-5, with 7 bases identical to TRBD1. This CDR3 is 14 amino acids long. From germline, CDR1 is SGHNT and CDR2 YYREEE (reference sequence). J was trimmed by 4 bases and V by 4 bases; bases with no gene match: 5. CDR3 sequence reads: CASSRQGGNQPQHF. CDR3 bases: TGTGCCAGCAGCCGACAGGGTGGGAATCAGCCCCAGCATTTT. The complete variable domain, with remaining parts taken from reference TRBV5-4 and TRBJ1-5, reads ETGVTQSPTHLIKTRGQQVTLRCSSQSGHNTVSWYQQALGQGPQFIFQYYREEENGRGNFPPRFSGLQFPNYSSELNVNALELDDSALYLCASSRQGGNQPQHFGDGTRLSIL.

The rearrangement links TRBV29-1 to TRBJ2-5; 7 bases agree with TRBD2. Germline V gene data show CDR1 as SQVTM and CDR2 as ANQGSEA. The CDR3 spans 15 residues. Unmatched junction bases numbered 11, after V lost 3 bases and J lost 4 bases. The CDR3 DNA sequence: TGCAGCGTTGAGACCGACCGTGGGAGGGCAGAGACCCAGTACTTC. Protein sequence: CSVETDRGRAETQYF.

The V and J genes are TRBV4-3 and TRBJ2-2; 7 bases align to TRBD1. V was pared by 2 bases and J by 4 bases, with 16 bases of the junction left unmatched. CDR1 and CDR2 from the germline V gene are LGHNA and YSLEER. The CDR3 is made up of 19 amino acids. The chain's CDR3 is CASSQLYGTGVGVTGELFF. The CDR3 nucleotides are TGCGCCAGCAGCCAACTCTACGGAACAGGGGTTGGTGTCACCGGGGAGCTGTTTTTT.

The rearrangement links TRBV27 to TRBJ2-3, with a possible D match to TRBD2 (5 bases). The germline gives CDR1 MNHEY, CDR2 SMNVEV (reference sequence). Between the trimmed V and J ends, which lost 7 bases and 3 bases, there was a span of 14 bases. This CDR3 contains 14 residues. The CDR3 region is CASKLAGRTDTQYF. CDR3 bases: TGTGCCAGCAAATTGGCGGGCCGGACAGATACGCAGTATTTT.

The CDR3 region is CASSPRRNTEAFF. The CDR3 nucleotides read TGTGCCAGCAGTCCCCGAAGGAACACTGAAGCTTTCTTT. This chain links TRBV2 with TRBJ1-1; D unclear. The CDR3 covers 13 residues. The ends were cut back, 5 bases at V and 1 base at J, with 8 bases in the middle. Germline CDR1 reads SNHLY; CDR2 reads FYNNEI. Variable domain in full (rest from reference TRBV2 and TRBJ1-1): EPEVTQTPSHQVTQMGQEVILRCVPISNHLYFYWYRQILGQKVEFLVSFYNNEISEKSEIFDDQFSVERPDGSNFTLKIRSTKLEDSAMYFCASSPRRNTEAFFGQGTRLTVV.

This clone was observed at least ten times. Other DNA sequences in this sample translate to the same CDR3. V usage is TRBV5-4 and J usage is TRBJ2-5, with TRBD1 matching over 7 bases. Losses at the gene ends were 0 bases for V and 9 bases for J; bases not matched to a gene: 11. The CDR3 loop spans 15 amino acids. Looked up from germline, CDR1 is SGHNT and CDR2 is YYREEE (reference sequence). CDR3 nucleotides: TGTGCCAGCAGCTTGGAGGGACAGCGCAGAGGGTCCCAGTACTTC. Protein product: CASSLEGQRRGSQYF.